Included here is one T cell receptor (beta chain) sequence, with context. This CDR3 has 17 residues. The V gene end was trimmed by 0 bases and the J gene end by 2 bases; junction bases not matched to a gene: 10. From germline, CDR1 is LNHNV and CDR2 YYDKDF (reference sequence). The source of the sample is a study of blood T cell repertoires in COVID-19. Study summary: Spain, Italy and the United States supplied samples that represented acute and convalescent COVID-19. T cells, B-cell-depleted T cells, or PBMCs supplied cDNA or gDNA.

In the source study's methods: Using reference gene primer amplification, nucleated cell counts were estimated. Sequencing used immunoSEQ multiplex PCR; TCRdb keeps in-frame clones, though not all of them. V and J calls and clone size are as listed in that table; D and trimming were resolved from the DNA. Altogether about 280,000 clones are present, roughly 85% being singletons, with the ten largest covering approximately 10%. This TCR was recovered from a woman aged 45-65 years who had recovered from COVID-19. The sequenced material came from peripheral blood. The V gene is TRBV15, the J gene TRBJ2-7; 7 bases match TRBD2. CDR3 bases: TGTGCCACCAGCAGAGACCCCGGCGGGAGTCGCGCCTACGAGCAGTACTTC. Protein sequence: CATSRDPGGSRAYEQYF.